The 12 T cell receptor beta chains reported below all come from one sample, sequenced in a study of cytomegalovirus exposure and HLA in healthy donors. 13 Jbeta primers and 60 Vbeta primers were used for the PCR. Measured with immunoSEQ multiplex PCR; TCRdb has only the in-frame clones, and not every one. Here the sample spans over 85,000 clones, over 75% being singletons. The sample taken for sequencing was PBMCs. Receptors were obtained from a man aged 40-49 years in good health and CMV-seronegative.

The chain uses TRBV10-2 and TRBJ1-1; possibly TRBD1 for D (5 bases). The CDR3 consists of 14 residues. Germline lookup yields CDR1 WSHSY and CDR2 SAAADI. Between the trimmed V and J ends, which lost 6 bases and 5 bases, there was a span of 16 bases. CDR3 DNA sequence: TGCGCCAGCAGCGATCAGGGAGGTTGGACTGAAGCTTTCTTT. This gives the protein CASSDQGGWTEAFF.

The chain combines TRBV5-4 with TRBJ2-7, with D perhaps matching TRBD2 (5 bases). CDR1 SGHNT and CDR2 YYREEE come from the germline V gene (reference sequence). Trimming took off 4 bases at V and 5 bases at J, with 13 bases between the two ends. CDR3 length equals 13 residues. The CDR3 loop reads CASSALTGDEQYF. CDR3 DNA sequence: TGTGCCAGCAGCGCTTTAACCGGGGACGAGCAGTACTTC. The full variable domain, with the rest looked up from reference TRBV5-4 and TRBJ2-7, is ETGVTQSPTHLIKTRGQQVTLRCSSQSGHNTVSWYQQALGQGPQFIFQYYREEENGRGNFPPRFSGLQFPNYSSELNVNALELDDSALYLCASSALTGDEQYFGPGTRLTVT.

This sequence joins TRBV19 and TRBJ2-7; 10 bases match TRBD1. J gave up 3 bases and V 8 bases, and 7 bases lay outside the gene matches. This CDR3 region has 14 residues. The germline CDR1 and CDR2 sequences are LNHDA and SQIVND (reference sequence). The CDR3: CASPGTGVIYEQYF. The DNA for the CDR3 is TGTGCCAGTCCTGGGACAGGGGTTATCTACGAGCAGTACTTC.

The chain carries TRBV7-9 and TRBJ2-2, with 9 nucleotides matching TRBD2. V trimming: 1 base; J trimming: 7 bases; junction bases outside the gene matches: 4. This CDR3 region has 15 residues. The germline CDR1 and CDR2 sequences are SEHNR and FQNEAQ (reference sequence). CDR3 loop: CASSLGGRAIGELFF. CDR3 bases: TGTGCCAGCAGCTTAGGCGGGAGGGCCATCGGGGAGCTGTTTTTT. The variable domain in full, with the rest retrieved from reference TRBV7-9 and TRBJ2-2, is DTGVSQNPRHKITKRGQNVTFRCDPISEHNRLYWYRQTLGQGPEFLTYFQNEAQLEKSRLLSDRFSAERPKGSFSTLEIQRTEQGDSAMYLCASSLGGRAIGELFFGEGSRLTVL.

This chain uses TRBV28 with TRBJ2-5, with TRBD1 identical over 10 bases. The CDR3 length is 15 residues. Unmatched junction bases numbered 17, after V lost 8 bases and J lost 11 bases. CDR1 is MDHEN and CDR2 is SYDVKM in the germline V gene. In DNA form, the CDR3 reads TGTGCCAGCGCGAGGAGCGGGACAGGGGCGCGGGAGCAGTACTTC. Its translation is CASARSGTGAREQYF. The full variable domain, in which reference TRBV28 and TRBJ2-5 provide the parts outside the CDR3, is DVKVTQSSRYLVKRTGEKVFLECVQDMDHENMFWYRQDPGLGLRLIYFSYDVKMKEKGDIPEGYSVSREKKERFSLILESASTNQTSMYLCASARSGTGAREQYFGPGTRLLVL.

The rearrangement links TRBV5-6 to TRBJ2-1; possible D gene TRBD2, 7 bases. The CDR3 contains 14 residues. Germline V gene sequence: CDR1 SGHDT, CDR2 YYEEEE. V lost 3 bases and J lost 9, with 16 bases in between. CDR3 protein: CASSSRAGAIEQFF. The CDR3 DNA is TGTGCCAGCAGCTCCCGGGCGGGGGCGATTGAGCAGTTCTTC.

The CDR3 loop reads CSVLSGGGWNEQFF. The CDR3 DNA reads as TGCAGCGTTCTTTCTGGGGGGGGCTGGAATGAGCAGTTCTTC. The chain has TRBV29-1 and TRBJ2-1; possible D gene TRBD2, 7 bases. The CDR3 totals 14 residues. V was pared by 5 bases and J by 7 bases, with 18 bases between. CDR1 SQVTM and CDR2 ANQGSEA come from the germline V gene.

This clone was detected only once. J is TRBJ1-2 and V is TRBV4-1; the match to TRBD1 covers 11 bases. J lost 2 bases, V lost 3 bases, and 2 bases had no gene match. This CDR3 contains 15 residues. The germline V gene has CDR1 MGHRA and CDR2 YSYEKL. The CDR3 is CASSHGQGANYGYTF. As DNA, the CDR3 is TGCGCCAGCAGCCACGGACAGGGGGCGAACTATGGCTACACCTTC.

The genes are TRBV9 and TRBJ2-3; TRBD2 is a possible D gene (7 bases). Germline loops: CDR1 SGDLS, CDR2 YYNGEE. The CDR3 is 15 amino acids. V was clipped by 4 bases and J by 1 base, with 13 bases between them. CDR3 bases: TGTGCCAGCAGCCTTTTCGGGGGGCGCACAGATACGCAGTATTTT. The encoded protein is CASSLFGGRTDTQYF.

This sequence joins TRBV19 and TRBJ2-2; 9 nucleotides match TRBD1. With 2 bases clipped from V and 4 bases from J, the junction kept 5 bases outside the gene matches. The CDR3 consists of 16 residues. The germline gives CDR1 LNHDA, CDR2 SQIVND (reference sequence). The CDR3 DNA reads as TGTGCCAGTAGTATAAACAGGGGGCTGGGCACCGGGGAGCTGTTTTTT. Amino acids: CASSINRGLGTGELFF.

The chain recombines TRBV28 with TRBJ2-1; 9 positions agree with TRBD2. V was pared by 4 bases and J by 0 bases, with 10 bases of the junction left unmatched. Looked up from germline, CDR1 is MDHEN and CDR2 is SYDVKM. The CDR3 covers 18 residues. The CDR3 here is CASSSPKPAGGSYNEQFF. The CDR3, as DNA: TGTGCCAGCAGTTCCCCGAAACCAGCGGGGGGCTCCTACAATGAGCAGTTCTTC.

Details on this clone: The junction departs from germline at one end; a sequencing error may be responsible. V gene TRBV29-1 combines with J gene TRBJ1-1; 8 nucleotides match TRBD1. The CDR3 length is 11 residues. The germline V gene encodes CDR1 SQVTM and CDR2 ANQGSEA. CDR3 in DNA: TGCAGCGTCGACAGGGGCACTGAATCTTTCTTT. Amino acids: CSVDRGTESFF.